This paragraph reports one T cell receptor beta chain. The antigen is unknown. This entry is derived from a study of beta chain features in type 1 diabetes. Findings of the study overall: Patients with Type 1 diabetes showed moderately but significantly shorter TCRB CDR3s in all four CD4+ subsets.

Germline CDR1 SGHNT, CDR2 YYREEE (reference sequence). V gave up 0 bases and J gave up 4 bases, with 11 bases separating them. The length of the CDR3 is 15 residues. Expressed TCRB transcripts were sequenced after all isolated RNA was converted to cDNA. Here immunoSEQ multiplex PCR was the method, and the copy in TCRdb shows in-frame clones only, minus some. Among 200,000 to 300,000 clones listed, roughly 20% were seen once. The V gene is TRBV5-4, the J gene TRBJ2-1; TRBD2 might be the D (5 bases). Sequenced sample: naive CD4+ T cells from blood. This clonotype was obtained from a woman in her thirties or forties with type 1 diabetes. CDR3 coding DNA: TGTGCCAGCAGCTTGGGCGGCCGCGGGTACAATGAGCAGTTCTTC. Its translation: CASSLGGRGYNEQFF.